This TCR beta chain comes out of a study of CD8 T cells in Susac syndrome. Background on the study: Active disease was present in about 6 of the sequenced Susac syndrome patients, whereas roughly 8 of them were in remission. Findings and limits, study-wide: The authors acknowledged that their TCR sequencing and HLA analysis involved a relatively small number of individuals.

Regarding this clonotype: Its target is unknown.

An input of roughly 0.5 to 1 ug of RNA was subjected to reverse transcription using random hexamers. Across 54 Vbeta and 13 Jbeta, immunoSEQ multiplex PCR amplified TCR beta CDR3. From the immunoSEQ multiplex PCR reads, TCRdb called clonotypes with MiXCR, one entry per CDR3 protein. This table holds some 240,000 distinct CDR3 sequences, about 96% found once. V lost 0 bases to trimming and J lost 9 bases; unmatched junction nucleotides: 5. CDR1 SGDLS and CDR2 YYNGEE come from the germline V gene. This CDR3 has 15 amino acids. The authors carried out high-throughput sequencing of TCR beta. They applied it to CD8+ and CD4+ T cells obtained from blood.

Sequences were obtained from CD4+ T cells from PBMCs. The receptor's source is a human donor with Susac syndrome. V and J are TRBV9 and TRBJ2-2; the match to TRBD1 covers 10 bases. In DNA form, the CDR3 reads TGTGCCAGCAGCGTAGATGGGACAGGGGCCCGGGAGCTGTTTTTT. It is translated as CASSVDGTGARELFF.